The T cell receptor (beta chain) under discussion was sequenced for a study of prognosis after radiotherapy for stage I lung cancer. Overall study context: Radiotherapy: SBRT, 3 to 5 fractions, biologically effective dose at least 100 Gy.

Findings and limits, study-wide: In the expanded TCR clones, tumor specificity was not determined. It was in patients who developed distant metastases that Shannon entropy after stereotactic body radiation therapy was lower. There were reportedly differences in TRBV and TRBJ gene usage between patients with and without metastases.

Germline CDR1 MNHEY, CDR2 SVGEGT. V was clipped by 6 bases and J by 5 bases; unmatched bases: 16. The CDR3 extends over 16 amino acids. With two-round multiplex PCR, TCR beta CDR3 sequences were amplified from genomic DNA. It was primers specific to each TRBV and TRBJ gene that first-round PCR used. From the multiplex PCR reads, TCRdb called clonotypes with MiXCR, one entry per CDR3 protein. This table has 15,000 to 20,000 distinct CDR3 sequences, over 25% appearing once. Worth noting for this clonotype: Its matching antigen is unknown. The CDR3 does not close with the conserved phenylalanine or tryptophan, likely indicating a read error.

The source is a donor over 45 with non-small cell lung cancer. The chain uses TRBV6-2 or TRBV6-3 and TRBJ2-7, with 7 nucleotides matching TRBD1. The starting material was PBMCs, obtained before or after stereotactic body radiation therapy (not recorded which). The CDR3 DNA is TGTGCCAGCAGACTTATGCTATCAGGGGGAGTGAACGAGCAGTACTTA. Residues: CASRLMLSGGVNEQYL.